This T cell receptor beta chain was sequenced for a study of blood T cell repertoires in COVID-19. Whole-study context: Sample material is recorded as cDNA or gDNA derived from T cells, B-cell-depleted T cells, or PBMCs.

In terms of age and location, participants ranged from roughly 18 to 90 years and lived in under 30 US areas. This CDR3 comprises 16 residues. J gave up 2 bases and V 3 bases, and 6 bases lay outside the gene matches. Germline V lookup: CDR1 SGHRS, CDR2 YFSETQ. Assay: immunoSEQ multiplex PCR; the TCRdb copy retains only in-frame clones and omits some. The data show 240,000 or so clones, approximately 86% seen once. This rearrangement joins TRBV5-1 to TRBJ1-4, with TRBD1 matching over 8 bases. The origin of this receptor is a woman aged 40 to 49 with acute COVID-19. What was sequenced was PBMCs or T cells enriched from blood (not recorded which). CDR3 loop: CASSSGQDLTNEKLFF. Here the CDR3 DNA reads TGCGCCAGCAGCTCGGGACAGGACCTGACTAATGAAAAACTGTTTTTT.